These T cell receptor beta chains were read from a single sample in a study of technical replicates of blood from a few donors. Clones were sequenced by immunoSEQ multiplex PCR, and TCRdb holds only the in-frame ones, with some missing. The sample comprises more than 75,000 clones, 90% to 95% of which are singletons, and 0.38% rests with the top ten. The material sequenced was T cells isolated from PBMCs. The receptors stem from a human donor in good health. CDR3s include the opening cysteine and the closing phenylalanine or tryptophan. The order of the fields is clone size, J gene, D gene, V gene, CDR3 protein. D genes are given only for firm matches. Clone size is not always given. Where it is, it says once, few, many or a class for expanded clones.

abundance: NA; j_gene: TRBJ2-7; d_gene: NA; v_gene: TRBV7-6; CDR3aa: CASSLAGAGPSYEQYF
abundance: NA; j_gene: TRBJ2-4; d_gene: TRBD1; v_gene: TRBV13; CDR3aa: CASSPRDSENIQYF
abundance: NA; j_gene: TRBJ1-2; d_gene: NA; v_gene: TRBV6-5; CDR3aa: CASSYGMEDYGYTF
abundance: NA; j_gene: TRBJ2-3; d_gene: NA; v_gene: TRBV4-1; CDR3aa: CASSQEGAGLITDTQYF
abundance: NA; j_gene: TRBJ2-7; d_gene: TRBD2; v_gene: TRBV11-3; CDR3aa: CASSAGGPYEQYF
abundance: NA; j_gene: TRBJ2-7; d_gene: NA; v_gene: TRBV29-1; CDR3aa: CSVVRGISYEQYF
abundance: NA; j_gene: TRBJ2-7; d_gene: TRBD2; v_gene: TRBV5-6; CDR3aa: CASSLEGLAGVSYEQYF
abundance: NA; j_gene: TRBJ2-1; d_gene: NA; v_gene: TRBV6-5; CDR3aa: CASSWTAQSSYNEQFF
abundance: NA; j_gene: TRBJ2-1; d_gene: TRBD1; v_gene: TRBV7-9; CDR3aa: CAIKPGQGSGEQFF
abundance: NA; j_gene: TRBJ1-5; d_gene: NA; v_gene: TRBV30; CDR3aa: CAWSGGGPQHF
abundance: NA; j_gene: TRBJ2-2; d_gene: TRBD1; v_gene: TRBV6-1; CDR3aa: CASSKDRGRGTGELFF
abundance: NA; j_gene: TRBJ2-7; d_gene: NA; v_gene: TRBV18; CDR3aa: CASSPTFPGSEQYF
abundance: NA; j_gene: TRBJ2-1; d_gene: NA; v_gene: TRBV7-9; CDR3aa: CASSLRYDEQFF
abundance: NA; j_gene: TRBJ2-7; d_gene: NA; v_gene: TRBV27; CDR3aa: CASFGTVDSYEQYF
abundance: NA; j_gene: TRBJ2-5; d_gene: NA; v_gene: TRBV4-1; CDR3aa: CASSLQVGSMETQYF
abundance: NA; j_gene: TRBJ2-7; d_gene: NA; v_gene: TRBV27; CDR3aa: CASSYTAGRYYEQYF
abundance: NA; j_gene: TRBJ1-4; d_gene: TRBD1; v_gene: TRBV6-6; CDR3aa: CASSSDRVSEKLFF
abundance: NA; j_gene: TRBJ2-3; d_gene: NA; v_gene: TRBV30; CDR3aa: CAWSRGAGSTDTQYF
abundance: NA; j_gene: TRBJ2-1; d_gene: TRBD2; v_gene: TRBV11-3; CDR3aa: CASSFGWRESHNEQFF
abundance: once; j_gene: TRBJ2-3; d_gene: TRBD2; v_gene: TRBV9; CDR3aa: CASSGTSQPTDTQYF
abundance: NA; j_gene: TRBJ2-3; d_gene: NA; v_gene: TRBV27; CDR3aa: CASSLSFGSSTDTQYF
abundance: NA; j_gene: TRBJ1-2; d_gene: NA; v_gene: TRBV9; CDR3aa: CASSVAPVDGYTF
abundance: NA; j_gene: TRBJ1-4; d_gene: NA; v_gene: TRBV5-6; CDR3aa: CASSLQVATNEKLFF
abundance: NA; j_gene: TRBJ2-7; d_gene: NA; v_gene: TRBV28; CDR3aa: CASSLSSVQSEQYF
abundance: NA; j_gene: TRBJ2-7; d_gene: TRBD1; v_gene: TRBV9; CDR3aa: CASSRDRGSYEQYF
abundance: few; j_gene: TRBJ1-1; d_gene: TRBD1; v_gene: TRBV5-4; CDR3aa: CASSLGQGAWEAFF
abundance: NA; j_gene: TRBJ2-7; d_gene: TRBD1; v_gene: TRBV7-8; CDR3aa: CASSLVTGLGYEQYF
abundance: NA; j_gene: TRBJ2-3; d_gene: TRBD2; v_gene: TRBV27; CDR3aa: CASSPLRLAGADTQYF